A selection of T cell receptor beta chains follows, all from one sample in a study of T-cell memory formation after mild COVID-19. Each CDR3 protein is one row after TCRdb ran MiXCR on the 5' RACE reads. Of hundreds of thousands of distinct CDR3 sequences in the sample, 18% are singletons; the top ten hold about 12%. The sample consisted of PBMCs or a T cell subset sorted from them (not recorded which). Receptors were obtained from an adult woman who had mild COVID-19 (a few samples of this study predate the infection). Cell type and time point are not known. CDR3s include the opening cysteine and the closing phenylalanine or tryptophan. The order of the fields is J gene, V gene, D gene, clone size, CDR3 protein, CDR3 DNA. The D gene is left open where the match is weak. Size tells how often a clone was seen (once, few, many) or the class of an expanded clone, and some rows leave it out.

TRBJ2-3,TRBV7-7,-,few,CASSLGHRDKVTDTQYF,TGTGCTAGCAGCTTAGGCCACCGGGACAAGGTGACAGATACGCAGTATTTT
TRBJ2-3,TRBV7-8,TRBD2,-,CASTRTSGFGADTQYF,TGTGCCAGCACACGGACTAGCGGTTTCGGGGCAGATACGCAGTATTTT
TRBJ2-5,TRBV7-2,TRBD1,-,CASSFGGTGHETQYF,TGTGCCAGCAGCTTCGGAGGGACAGGCCACGAGACCCAGTACTTC
TRBJ1-2,TRBV20-1,-,-,CSAIREHYGYTF,TGCAGTGCTATTAGAGAGCACTATGGCTACACCTTC
TRBJ1-6,TRBV12-3/TRBV12-4,TRBD1,many,CASSLGQTNSPLHF,TGTGCCAGCAGTCTGGGACAGACAAATTCACCCCTCCACTTT
TRBJ2-7,TRBV5-1,TRBD2,-,CASSLNLLAGGSYEQYF,TGCGCCAGCAGCTTAAACCTTCTAGCGGGGGGATCCTACGAGCAGTACTTC
TRBJ2-7,TRBV12-3/TRBV12-4,-,many,CASSPEGSSYEQYF,TGTGCCAGCAGTCCAGAGGGGTCTTCCTACGAGCAGTACTTC
TRBJ2-7,TRBV27,-,few,CASSALGEQYF,TGTGCCAGCAGTGCTCTCGGGGAGCAGTACTTC
TRBJ2-7,TRBV6-5,-,-,CASSYWRQTLEQYF,TGTGCCAGCAGTTACTGGCGACAGACCCTCGAGCAGTACTTC
TRBJ2-1,TRBV12-3/TRBV12-4,TRBD2,few,CASRRGTASSYNEQFF,TGTGCCAGCAGGCGGGGGACCGCTAGCTCCTACAATGAGCAGTTCTTC
TRBJ2-2,TRBV10-3,-,-,CAISEGRDTGELFF,TGTGCCATCAGCGAGGGAAGGGACACCGGGGAGCTGTTTTTT
TRBJ2-1,TRBV4-1,-,-,CASSRTGRDNEQFF,TGCGCCAGCAGCAGGACGGGGAGAGACAATGAGCAGTTCTTC
TRBJ2-2,TRBV27,-,-,CASSLGTLAGTGELFF,TGTGCCAGCAGTTTAGGAACGCTAGCAGGAACCGGGGAGCTGTTTTTT
TRBJ2-7,TRBV25-1,TRBD2,few,CASSATSGGSSYEQYF,TGTGCCAGCAGTGCGACTAGCGGGGGGAGCTCCTACGAGCAGTACTTC
TRBJ1-4,TRBV29-1,TRBD1,many,CSAYRGTNEKLFF,TGCAGCGCTTACAGGGGAACTAATGAAAAACTGTTTTTT
TRBJ2-1,TRBV11-2,-,-,CASSLVVREQFF,TGTGCCAGCAGCTTAGTCGTTAGAGAGCAGTTCTTC
TRBJ2-1,TRBV2,-,few,CASSRDSTYNEQFF,TGTGCCAGCAGTCGGGACTCGACTTACAATGAGCAGTTCTTC
TRBJ2-1,TRBV20-1,-,few,CSARDLDQEQFF,TGCAGTGCTAGAGACCTAGACCAGGAGCAGTTCTTC
TRBJ2-7,TRBV7-2,-,few,CASSLGGVDNYEQYF,TGTGCCAGCAGCTTAGGAGGGGTCGATAACTACGAGCAGTACTTC
TRBJ2-1,TRBV9,TRBD2,-,CASSDRYGAGATNEQFF,TGTGCCAGCAGCGACCGATATGGAGCGGGAGCTACCAATGAGCAGTTCTTC
TRBJ2-7,TRBV2,TRBD2,-,CASNRDYQREQYF,TGTGCCAGCAACCGGGACTACCAAAGGGAGCAGTACTTC
TRBJ1-1,TRBV30,TRBD1,-,CAWRTGGTEAFF,TGTGCCTGGCGGACAGGGGGCACTGAAGCTTTCTTT
TRBJ2-3,TRBV7-9,-,-,CASSLARNADTQYF,TGTGCCAGCAGCTTAGCACGCAATGCAGATACGCAGTATTTT
TRBJ2-7,TRBV4-2,-,many,CASSQDLQGPYEQYF,TGTGCCAGCAGCCAAGATCTGCAGGGCCCTTACGAGCAGTACTTC
TRBJ2-3,TRBV9,TRBD1,-,CASSARDRTTDTQYF,TGTGCCAGCAGCGCCCGGGACAGGACCACAGATACGCAGTATTTT
TRBJ2-3,TRBV4-2,TRBD2,-,CASSQDVQRGASGRTQYF,TGTGCCAGCAGCCAAGATGTCCAGCGGGGGGCCTCGGGGCGTACGCAGTATTTT
TRBJ2-1,TRBV7-9,-,few,CASSLPSGEQFF,TGTGCCAGCAGCTTGCCTTCAGGTGAGCAGTTCTTC
TRBJ2-5,TRBV7-9,TRBD2,many,CASSLLAGGWQQETQYF,TGTGCCAGCAGCTTATTAGCGGGAGGTTGGCAACAAGAGACCCAGTACTTC